This TCR beta chain stems from a study of CD8 T cells in ankylosing spondylitis. This clonotype has more than one count but fewer than ten. Its antigen is not known. Trimming took 6 bases from V and 5 from J, leaving 11 bases between them. This CDR3 is built from 12 residues. General observations from the study: In peripheral blood, disease-linked CD8+ clones occurred at relatively low frequencies. Ankylosing spondylitis blood appeared to carry a characteristic TCR beta motif of eight or nine highly homologous variants.

By quantitative 5'-RACE with molecular barcodes, the TCR beta libraries were made. TCRdb passed the 5' RACE reads through MiXCR, listing each CDR3 protein once. Of 150,000 to 250,000 distinct CDR3 sequences listed, roughly 12% were seen once; the top ten hold 16%. The rearrangement joins TRBV12-3 or TRBV12-4 to TRBJ2-7, with D uncertain. The sample taken for sequencing was blood, either unsorted or a sorted T cell fraction (not recorded which). The source is a male donor with ankylosing spondylitis or in good health (not recorded which). The CDR3 loop reads CASSPSPHEQYF. For the CDR3, the DNA is TGTGCCAGCAGCCCCTCCCCACACGAGCAGTACTTC.